This entry lists 28 T cell receptor beta chains sequenced from one sample in a study of T-cell memory formation after mild COVID-19. MiXCR, applied by TCRdb to the 5' RACE reads, yields one record per CDR3 protein. The sample lists roughly 340,000 distinct CDR3 sequences, approximately 22% occurring once. Sample: PBMCs or a T cell subset sorted from them (not recorded which). The receptors were sampled from a man between 18 and 29 years old who had mild COVID-19 (a few samples of this study predate the infection). Cell type and time point are not known.

Only a few counts were recorded for this clonotype. The V call is TRBV11-2, the J call TRBJ1-1; weak D call: TRBD1 (6 bases). This CDR3 has 13 amino acids. Germline assignment: CDR1 SGHAT and CDR2 FQNNGV. V lost 7 bases, J lost 1 base, and 10 bases lay in between. DNA of the CDR3: TGTGCCAGCATCAAACAGGGGAACACTGAAGCTTTCTTT. It specifies CASIKQGNTEAFF.

The table lists this clonotype with a few counts. The rearrangement uses TRBV5-1 and TRBJ2-3, with D possibly TRBD2 on 5 matching bases. CDR1 SGHRS and CDR2 YFSETQ come from the germline V gene. The CDR3 consists of 16 residues. Trimming took 4 bases from V and 2 from J, leaving 17 bases between them. The CDR3, as DNA: TGCGCCAGCAGCCCCCGCCCGCTTGACTACACAGATACGCAGTATTTT. This gives the protein CASSPRPLDYTDTQYF.

The chain carries TRBV7-9 and TRBJ2-1; D possibly matches TRBD1 or TRBD2 (6 bases each). This CDR3 has 14 residues. CDR1 is SEHNR, CDR2 FQNEAQ, per germline (reference sequence). V was trimmed by 0 bases and J by 8 bases, leaving 11 bases between them. The DNA of the CDR3 is TGTGCCAGCAGCTTAGCGGGGGGCCACGATGAGCAGTTCTTC. Amino acid sequence: CASSLAGGHDEQFF.

This clonotype occurred a few times. The rearrangement links TRBV15 to TRBJ2-1; 10 bases match TRBD1. The CDR3 is 16 amino acids. V gave up 5 bases and J gave up 8 bases; unmatched junction bases: 12. CDR1 LNHNV and CDR2 YYDKDF come from the germline V gene (reference sequence). CDR3 nucleotides: TGTGCCACCAGCCGGAGCCGGGACAGGGGTTGGGATGAGCAGTTCTTC. Translating gives CATSRSRDRGWDEQFF.

This chain uses TRBV4-3 with TRBJ2-7; a possible D gene is TRBD1 (5 bases). The CDR3 loop spans 15 amino acids. Germline CDR1 reads LGHNA; CDR2 reads YSLEER. V dropped 0 bases and J dropped 1 base, with 10 bases sitting between them. The CDR3 sequence: CASSQDQGFSYEQYF. The CDR3 DNA reads as TGCGCCAGCAGCCAAGACCAGGGATTTTCCTACGAGCAGTACTTC.

This clonotype was counted a few times. The V gene is TRBV2, the J gene TRBJ2-5; TRBD1 agrees at 10 bases. Germline loops: CDR1 SNHLY, CDR2 FYNNEI. Unmatched junction bases numbered 11, after V lost 8 bases and J lost 5 bases. The CDR3 runs 15 residues. The CDR3 coding sequence is TGTGCCAGCGCCCCGTGGGACAGGGGAGGGGAGACCCAGTACTTC. Protein sequence: CASAPWDRGGETQYF.

The chain carries TRBV3-1 and TRBJ1-5, with TRBD1 matching 9 bases. Trimming cost V 3 bases and J 0 bases; bases outside gene matches: 9. CDR1 and CDR2 (germline): LGHDT, YNNKEL (reference sequence). The length of the CDR3 is 18 residues. The CDR3 loop reads CASSQGTGNQYSNQPQHF. CDR3 DNA sequence: TGTGCCAGCAGCCAGGGGACAGGGAACCAATATAGCAATCAGCCCCAGCATTTT.

This clonotype has a handful of counts. This rearrangement joins TRBV3-1 to TRBJ1-1; unclear D gene. The CDR3 is made up of 13 amino acids. The V and J ends lost 0 bases and 4 bases respectively, with 6 bases between them. Germline V gives CDR1 LGHDT, CDR2 YNNKEL (reference sequence). Here the CDR3 DNA reads TGTGCCAGCAGCCAAGAAAGGATCACTGAAGCTTTCTTT. It specifies CASSQERITEAFF.

This clonotype was observed many times. The chain joins TRBV6-6 to TRBJ2-5; 9 positions match TRBD2. V lost 6 bases, J lost 2 bases, and 4 bases stayed unmatched. Germline assignment: CDR1 MNHNY and CDR2 SVGAGI (reference sequence). The CDR3 loop spans 14 amino acids. CDR3 bases: TGTGCCAGCAGCTTGGCGGGGGGGCAAGAGACCCAGTACTTC. Its translation: CASSLAGGQETQYF.

This clonotype came up a few times. The chain couples TRBV29-1 to TRBJ2-7; D might be TRBD1 (5 bases). The germline gives CDR1 SQVTM, CDR2 ANQGSEA. V was clipped by 4 bases and J by 2 bases, with 9 bases between them. CDR3 length: 12 amino acids. CDR3 in amino acids: CSVATDTYEQYF. Written as DNA, the CDR3 is TGCAGCGTTGCGACAGATACCTACGAGCAGTACTTC.

This clonotype appeared a single time. A single base separates this from a much larger clone, so it may be a read error. This sequence joins TRBV28 and TRBJ1-1; D uncertain. Trimming cost V 3 bases and J 1 base, with 6 bases left between them. The V gene's germline CDR1 is MDHEN and CDR2 SYDVKM. The CDR3 runs to 13 residues. The CDR3 loop reads CASSFQWNTEAFF. The DNA for the CDR3 is TGTGCCAGCAGTTTTCAGTGGAACACTGAAGCTTTCTTT.

This rearrangement joins TRBV4-3 to TRBJ2-2; 7 bases agree with TRBD1. Trimming took 0 bases from V and 5 from J; bases not matched to a gene: 9. CDR3 length: 17 amino acids. Germline V gene sequence: CDR1 LGHNA, CDR2 YSLEER. The CDR3 spells CASSQDGDRDLTGELFF. The CDR3 DNA reads TGCGCCAGCAGCCAAGATGGCGACAGGGACCTGACCGGGGAGCTGTTTTTT.

The sample holds a few counts of this clonotype. The chain has TRBV4-3 and TRBJ1-6; D uncertain. This CDR3 region has 13 residues. In germline, CDR1 is LGHNA, CDR2 YSLEER. V lost 0 bases and J lost 7, with 4 bases in between. The CDR3 protein is CASSQEGNSPLHF. The CDR3 DNA follows: TGCGCCAGCAGCCAAGAGGGCAATTCACCCCTCCACTTT.

This clonotype has just a few counts. The J gene is TRBJ1-2, the V gene TRBV18, with D possibly TRBD1 on 6 matching bases. CDR1 is KGHSH and CDR2 is LQKENI in the germline V gene. Deletions cut 3 bases from V and 4 bases from J, with 15 bases between. This CDR3 is built from 15 residues. The CDR3 DNA follows: TGTGCCAGCTCACCGGGAACAGGGATACGCTATGGCTACACCTTC. Amino acids: CASSPGTGIRYGYTF. The complete variable domain, with remaining parts taken from reference TRBV18 and TRBJ1-2, reads NAGVMQNPRHLVRRRGQEARLRCSPMKGHSHVYWYRQLPEEGLKFMVYLQKENIIDESGMPKERFSAEFPKEGPSILRIQQVVRGDSAAYFCASSPGTGIRYGYTFGSGTRLTVV.

This clonotype was seen repeatedly, ten times or more. This rearrangement joins TRBV5-1 to TRBJ2-2; TRBD1 matches 10 bases. The CDR3 length is 15 residues. Germline CDR1 reads SGHRS; CDR2 reads YFSETQ. V trimming: 5 bases; J trimming: 0 bases; junction bases outside the gene matches: 1. CDR3 protein: CASRGTGANTGELFF. CDR3 DNA: TGCGCCAGCAGAGGGACAGGGGCGAACACCGGGGAGCTGTTTTTT.

This clonotype has more than one count but fewer than ten. This chain joins TRBV7-8 and TRBJ1-1; no firm D call. Trimming left V 5 bases short and J 1 base short, with 8 bases between. This CDR3 is 13 amino acids long. Looked up from germline, CDR1 is SGHVS and CDR2 is FQNEAQ. CDR3 DNA: TGTGCCAGCAGCCCGTACAAGAACACTGAAGCTTTCTTT. It codes for CASSPYKNTEAFF. Full variable domain (remainder filled in from reference TRBV7-8 and TRBJ1-1): GAGVSQSPRYKVAKRGQDVALRCDPISGHVSLFWYQQALGQGPEFLTYFQNEAQLDKSGLPSDRFFAERPEGSVSTLKIQRTQQEDSAVYLCASSPYKNTEAFFGQGTRLTVV.

The rearrangement joins TRBV20-1 to TRBJ1-5; D gene unclear. CDR1 and CDR2 from the germline V gene are DFQATT and SNEGSKA (reference sequence). The CDR3 runs to 12 residues. The V gene lost 1 base and the J gene lost 7 bases, with 8 bases spanning the gap. CDR3 in DNA: TGCAGTGCTAGAGGAGGGAAACAGCCCCAGCATTTT. This sequence encodes CSARGGKQPQHF.

The rearrangement uses TRBV6-2 or TRBV6-3 and TRBJ2-6; D is perhaps TRBD1 or TRBD2 (5 bases each). Germline loops: CDR1 MNHEY, CDR2 SVGEGT. V lost 3 bases and J lost 0, with 9 bases in between. The CDR3 has 16 residues. CDR3: CASSYLGTSGANVLTF. The CDR3 coding sequence is TGTGCCAGCAGTTATCTAGGGACCTCTGGGGCCAACGTCCTGACTTTC.

The gene calls are TRBV7-2 and TRBJ1-3; unclear D gene. CDR1 is SGHTA and CDR2 is FQGNSA in the germline V gene. This CDR3 is 18 amino acids long. Trimming pared 3 bases from V and 0 bases from J, leaving 18 bases between. DNA for the CDR3: TGTGCCAGCAGCTTGAACACGGTTGCTGTTAGCTCTGGAAACACCATATATTTT. This translates into CASSLNTVAVSSGNTIYF.

This clonotype was counted a single time. V usage is TRBV20-1 and J usage is TRBJ2-2, with 10 bases matching TRBD1. The CDR3 has 12 residues. Per germline, CDR1 DFQATT and CDR2 SNEGSKA (reference sequence). CDR3 in amino acids: CRGQGGTGELFF. The CDR3 region has the DNA TGCAGAGGACAGGGGGGCACCGGGGAGCTGTTTTTT.

The chain has TRBV10-3 and TRBJ1-1; 10 bases fit TRBD1. J lost 3 bases, V lost 6 bases, and 4 bases had no gene match. CDR3 size: 14 residues. Germline assignment: CDR1 ENHRY and CDR2 SYGVKD. In nucleotides, the CDR3 is TGTGCCATCAGGGTAGGGACAGGGGACACTGAAGCTTTCTTT. It yields the protein CAIRVGTGDTEAFF.

This clonotype appeared a few times. This rearrangement joins TRBV14 to TRBJ2-5; tentative D call: TRBD2 (6 bases). Trimming removed 1 base from V and 3 bases from J, with 15 bases in between. The CDR3 length is 16 residues. Germline assignment: CDR1 SGHDN and CDR2 FVKESK. The CDR3 is CASSQVRDSREETQYF. The CDR3 DNA sequence: TGTGCCAGCAGCCAAGTGCGGGACTCGAGGGAAGAGACCCAGTACTTC.

This clonotype was seen a few times. The chain joins TRBV4-3 to TRBJ2-1; 7 bases map to TRBD2. The V segment lost 0 bases and the J segment 4 bases; nucleotides outside the gene matches: 6. Germline CDR1 is LGHNA and CDR2 is YSLEER. The CDR3 covers 16 residues. The CDR3 loop is CASSQDMSGGYNEQFF. CDR3 coding DNA: TGCGCCAGCAGCCAAGATATGTCGGGGGGTTACAATGAGCAGTTCTTC.

This chain uses TRBV20-1 with TRBJ2-7; D possibly matches TRBD1 or TRBD2 (6 bases each). Trimming took 4 bases from V and 3 from J, leaving 16 bases between them. The CDR3 has 14 amino acids. Germline V gives CDR1 DFQATT, CDR2 SNEGSKA (reference sequence). The CDR3 spells CSATLGGPFYEQYV. The CDR3 DNA reads TGCAGTGCTACCCTAGGGGGGCCTTTCTACGAGCAGTACGTC.

This chain joins TRBV5-1 and TRBJ2-3; 11 bases map to TRBD2. V shed 4 bases, J shed 2 bases, and the junction held 9 bases outside the gene matches. The germline V gene encodes CDR1 SGHRS and CDR2 YFSETQ. The CDR3 runs to 17 residues. The DNA for the CDR3 is TGCGCCAGCAGCCTTTCCCTGACTAGCGGGGACACAGATACGCAGTATTTT. Its protein product is CASSLSLTSGDTDTQYF.

This rearrangement joins TRBV20-1 to TRBJ1-1; a possible D gene is TRBD1 (6 bases). CDR1 is DFQATT, CDR2 SNEGSKA, per germline (reference sequence). This CDR3 comprises 14 residues. The ends were cut back, 6 bases at V and 4 bases at J, with 18 bases in the middle. The DNA of the CDR3 is TGCAGTGCGCCGAGACAGGATAGGGGCACTGAAGCTTTCTTT. It specifies CSAPRQDRGTEAFF.

The V call is TRBV7-3, the J call TRBJ2-1; 7 bases are a match to TRBD2. CDR1 and CDR2 from the germline V gene are SGHTA and FQGTGA. This CDR3 has 16 amino acids. Losses at the gene ends were 2 bases for V and 9 bases for J; bases not matched to a gene: 13. This chain's CDR3 is CASSLLAVPLGGEQFF. Written as DNA, the CDR3 is TGTGCCAGCAGCTTACTAGCGGTCCCGTTAGGAGGTGAGCAGTTCTTC.

This clonotype was observed a few times. The rearrangement links TRBV7-2 to TRBJ2-3; TRBD2 matches 7 bases. This CDR3 comprises 13 residues. With 8 bases clipped from V and 3 bases from J, the junction kept 5 bases outside the gene matches. Germline assignment: CDR1 SGHTA and CDR2 FQGNSA. DNA for the CDR3: TGTGCCAGCGGAAGGGAGGGGACAGATACGCAGTATTTT. Translation: CASGREGTDTQYF.